This TCR beta chain came from a study of T-cell memory formation after mild COVID-19. The overall study: The TCR clusters were mostly specific to one donor. General observations from the study: The CD4+ clones that contracted clustered mainly within CM and EM, and the CD8+ clones concentrated in EMRA. Whereas later expanders leaned CD4+, clones contracting day 15 to 85 showed a balanced CD4/CD8 makeup.

Concerning this clonotype itself: No antigen is known for it.

This CDR3 contains 15 residues. V was pared by 2 bases and J by 0 bases, with 11 bases between. Germline loops: CDR1 SGHAT, CDR2 FQDESV (reference sequence). Via MiXCR, TCRdb re-called the 5' RACE reads, giving one row per CDR3 protein. Here the sample spans 250,000 to 400,000 distinct CDR3 sequences, roughly 13% being singletons. The chain uses TRBV11-1 and TRBJ2-7; D is unresolved. This clonotype was obtained from a man between 18 and 35 years old who had mild COVID-19 (a few samples of this study predate the infection). Cell type and time point are not known. The sequencing input was PBMCs or a T cell subset sorted from them (not recorded which). This chain's CDR3 is CASSLWQRNSYEQYF. The CDR3 DNA sequence: TGTGCCAGCAGCTTATGGCAGCGAAACTCCTACGAGCAGTACTTC. Supplemented by reference TRBV11-1 and TRBJ2-7, the full variable domain reads EAEVAQSPRYKITEKSQAVAFWCDPISGHATLYWYRQILGQGPELLVQFQDESVVDDSQLPKDRFSAERLKGVDSTLKIQPAELGDSAMYLCASSLWQRNSYEQYFGPGTRLTVT.